The 8 T cell receptor beta chains reported below all come from one sample, sequenced in a study of identical twins. TCRdb reprocessed the 5' RACE reads via MiXCR and lists one record per CDR3 protein. Found here are about 240,000 distinct CDR3 sequences, about 13% of them singletons; the top ten hold about 4.1%. This same sample was also part of a study on yellow fever vaccine responses in identical twins.

Sequencing was performed on memory (CD45RO+) T cells sorted from blood. The receptors come from a young woman in good health.

The chain links TRBV6-2 or TRBV6-3 to TRBJ2-4, with D perhaps TRBD1 (7 bases). This CDR3 contains 15 residues. Deletions cut 6 bases from V and 5 bases from J, with 17 bases between. Germline lookup yields CDR1 MNHEY and CDR2 SVGEGT. CDR3 residues: CASRPWRDRENIQYF. The CDR3 DNA reads TGTGCCAGCAGACCCTGGAGGGACAGAGAAAACATTCAGTACTTC.

This clonotype occurred a few times. The chain recombines TRBV12-3 or TRBV12-4 with TRBJ1-1, with D unclear. The CDR3 extends over 11 amino acids. Between the trimmed V and J ends, which lost 8 bases and 5 bases, there was a span of 9 bases. The CDR3 DNA sequence: TGTGCCAGCTCAGGAAGGACTGAAGCTTTCTTT. This encodes CASSGRTEAFF.

This chain uses TRBV7-2 with TRBJ2-7; D ambiguous. The CDR3 totals 14 residues. V lost 5 bases and J 0 bases, leaving 11 bases between the germline ends. CDR1 and CDR2 (germline): SGHTA, FQGNSA. In DNA, the CDR3 is TGTGCCAGCAGCCGGCAAAGAGGCTCCTACGAGCAGTACTTC. It codes for CASSRQRGSYEQYF.

This clonotype was observed a few times. The gene calls are TRBV5-1 and TRBJ2-3, with 10 bases lining up with TRBD1. Germline values: CDR1 SGHRS, CDR2 YFSETQ. This CDR3 is 15 amino acids long. V dropped 7 bases and J dropped 3; count of bases not matched to a gene: 8. CDR3 coding DNA: TGCGCCAGCGCCCCGGGACAGGGGCAGACAGATACGCAGTATTTT. Translation: CASAPGQGQTDTQYF.

This clonotype was counted between two and nine times. This chain joins TRBV12-3 or TRBV12-4 and TRBJ1-1; tentatively, D is TRBD1 (6 bases). The CDR3 has 13 amino acids. V lost 8 bases to trimming and J lost 5 bases, with 15 bases between them. CDR3 coding DNA: TGTGCCAGCTCGAACAGGGCGGGGACTGAAGCTTTCTTT. Its protein product is CASSNRAGTEAFF.

This clonotype was observed a few times. This CDR3 is CASSPTGGTQETQYF. Here the CDR3 DNA reads TGTGCCAGCAGCCCAACTGGGGGCACACAAGAGACCCAGTACTTC. The V gene is TRBV7-3, the J gene TRBJ2-5, with a tentative D call TRBD1 (6 bases). This CDR3 contains 15 residues. Trimming pared 5 bases from V and 2 bases from J, leaving 15 bases between. Per the germline V gene, CDR1 is SGHTA and CDR2 is FQGTGA.

This chain joins TRBV7-2 and TRBJ2-4; TRBD1 is a possible D gene (5 bases). The CDR3 loop spans 16 amino acids. The V end was cut by 1 base, the J end by 0 bases, with 10 bases between. Germline-derived CDR1 and CDR2 are SGHTA and FQGNSA. Written as DNA, the CDR3 is TGTGCCAGCAGCTTAGAGGGGTCTATAGCCAAAAACATTCAGTACTTC. Protein: CASSLEGSIAKNIQYF.

This clonotype occurred many times. This sequence joins TRBV10-3 and TRBJ2-7; D is perhaps TRBD1 (5 bases). Trimming stripped 5 bases from V and 2 bases from J, with 19 bases between. Germline V gene lookup returns CDR1 ENHRY and CDR2 SYGVKD. The CDR3 runs 16 residues. Here the CDR3 reads CAISPVGPQGTYEQYF. As DNA, the CDR3 is TGTGCCATCAGTCCTGTGGGCCCCCAGGGCACCTACGAGCAGTACTTC.